What follows describes a single T cell receptor (beta chain). What it recognizes is unknown. This sample is drawn from a study of identifying expanded T cells in peripheral blood. Data came from immunoSEQ multiplex PCR; TCRdb stores just in-frame clones and leaves some out. This table has tens of thousands of clones, over 75% appearing once. Study-level results: Roughly two-week clone count variance significantly increased as total template count grew. Over two and four weeks, about 16 and 20 clones changed, versus 1.2 between replicates.

No infections or other immune events were documented during collection. The specimen sequenced was blood. This receptor was obtained from a person aged 18 to 70 in good health.

CDR3: CASSLPSTSMQPQHF. The CDR3 DNA reads as TGTGCCAGCAGTTTACCCTCCACCAGCATGCAGCCCCAGCATTTT. This chain connects TRBV6-6 to TRBJ1-5; D uncertain. CDR3 length: 15 residues. The germline V gene has CDR1 MNHNY and CDR2 SVGAGI (reference sequence). V was clipped by 4 bases and J by 7 bases, with 17 bases between them.